This record covers a single T cell receptor beta chain. What it binds is not known. The data were obtained in a study of T cell responses to AZD1222 COVID-19 vaccine. Overall study findings and caveats: Donors were largely white British and mainly female; clonal diversity was possibly underestimated.

The germline V and J ends were trimmed by 1 base and 5 bases, with 18 bases remaining between them. The CDR3 is made up of 17 amino acids. Germline V lookup: CDR1 LGHNA, CDR2 YSLEER. The assay was immunoSEQ multiplex PCR, and TCRdb's table has in-frame clones only and misses some. The profile shows roughly 130,000 clones, under 95% of them singletons. The rearrangement links TRBV4-3 to TRBJ2-1, with D possibly being TRBD2 (6 bases). Sequenced material: peripheral blood, taken 28 days after the second dose of the MenACWY control vaccine. This receptor was obtained from an adult who received the MenACWY meningococcal vaccine as a control. The CDR3 here is CASSQAGGIRRDNEQFF. The CDR3 DNA is TGCGCCAGCAGCCAAGCCGGAGGGATCCGGAGAGACAATGAGCAGTTCTTC.